A selection of T cell receptor beta chains follows, all from one sample in a study of vaccination effects on CD4 cells after COVID-19. These receptors' targets are unknown. Measured with immunoSEQ multiplex PCR; TCRdb has only the in-frame clones, and not every one. The table has roughly 56,000 clones, roughly 72% seen once; the top ten hold roughly 1.2%. The material sequenced was CD4+ T cells from PBMCs cultured with HCoV-229E spike peptides, taken after COVID-19 vaccination. Source of these receptors: a human donor who received a COVID-19 vaccine. Both conserved end residues are part of each CDR3. The order of the fields is J gene, V gene, clone size, D gene, CDR3 protein, CDR3 DNA. A D gene is named only where the DNA matches it firmly. Size is omitted from some rows. Given values are once, few, many or a class for expanded clones.

TRBJ1-5,TRBV28,NA,NA,CASSLSFSSGNQPQHF,TGTGCCAGCAGTTTAAGCTTTTCGTCAGGCAATCAGCCCCAGCATTTT
TRBJ2-4,TRBV19,NA,NA,CASSIAPWVSGLAKNIQYF,TGTGCCAGTAGTATAGCGCCTTGGGTATCTGGACTAGCCAAAAACATTCAGTACTTC
TRBJ1-6,TRBV4-3,few,NA,CASSQVFSASPLHF,TGCGCCAGCAGCCAAGTATTCTCAGCCTCACCCCTCCACTTT
TRBJ2-6,TRBV6-5,NA,NA,CASSTGRSGANVLTF,TGTGCCAGCAGTACGGGTAGGTCTGGGGCCAACGTCCTGACTTTC
TRBJ1-1,TRBV5-1,NA,NA,CASSFPTTGVMNTEAFF,TGCGCCAGCAGCTTCCCTACAACCGGGGTTATGAACACTGAAGCTTTCTTT
TRBJ1-1,TRBV5-1,NA,NA,CASSAAPGTYTEAFF,TGCGCCAGCAGCGCGGCCCCCGGGACATACACTGAAGCTTTCTTT
TRBJ1-3,TRBV7-8,NA,TRBD1,CASSPPGQGFSGNTIYF,TGTGCCAGCAGCCCTCCGGGACAGGGGTTCTCTGGAAACACCATATATTTT
TRBJ2-3,TRBV6-5,NA,NA,CASRKSTDTQYF,TGTGCCAGCAGAAAGAGCACAGATACGCAGTATTTT
TRBJ1-4,TRBV7-8,NA,NA,CASSLEGLTDEKLFF,TGTGCCAGCAGCTTAGAAGGGTTGACGGATGAAAAACTGTTTTTT
TRBJ1-5,TRBV27,NA,NA,CAITGGFKHQPQHF,TGTGCCATCACTGGGGGTTTTAAGCATCAGCCCCAGCATTTT
TRBJ2-6,TRBV9,NA,NA,CASRSGRDRASGANVLTF,TGTGCCAGCAGAAGCGGGAGGGACAGGGCCTCTGGGGCCAACGTCCTGACTTTC
TRBJ1-1,TRBV6-6,NA,NA,CASSYDGPTEAFF,TGTGCCAGCAGTTACGATGGGCCCACTGAAGCTTTCTTT
TRBJ2-5,TRBV5-1,NA,NA,CASSLIQANQETQYF,TGCGCCAGCAGCTTGATCCAGGCGAACCAAGAGACCCAGTACTTC
TRBJ1-5,TRBV19,NA,TRBD1,CASSILGTGMPQPQHF,TGTGCCAGTAGTATTTTAGGGACAGGGATGCCTCAGCCCCAGCATTTT
TRBJ1-5,TRBV3-1/TRBV3-2,NA,NA,CASSQEPRDQPQHF,TGTGCCAGCAGCCAAGAGCCCCGGGATCAGCCCCAGCATTTT
TRBJ1-2,TRBV30,NA,NA,CAWSGTPNYGYTF,TGTGCCTGGAGTGGGACACCTAACTATGGCTACACCTTC
TRBJ1-2,TRBV6-1,NA,NA,CASSEGGAYYGYTF,TGTGCCAGCAGTGAGGGAGGGGCCTATTATGGCTACACCTTC
TRBJ1-1,TRBV6-2/TRBV6-3,NA,NA,CASSSGLSPNTEAFF,TGTGCCAGCAGCTCGGGACTTTCTCCTAACACTGAAGCTTTCTTT
TRBJ2-4,TRBV28,NA,TRBD1,CASSSDYKGAVSKNIQYF,TGTGCCAGCAGCTCAGACTACAAGGGGGCAGTCTCCAAAAACATTCAGTACTTC
TRBJ2-3,TRBV4-2,NA,TRBD2,CASSRPSGLAGRSGDTDTQYF,TGTGCCAGCAGCCGTCCGAGCGGTCTAGCGGGGCGCAGTGGGGACACAGATACGCAGTATTTT
TRBJ2-1,TRBV20-1,NA,NA,CSAGTHNEQFF,TGCAGTGCCGGGACTCACAATGAGCAGTTCTTC
TRBJ1-5,TRBV6-5,NA,TRBD1,CASSYYGQGSKPQHF,TGTGCCAGCAGTTACTACGGACAGGGGAGTAAGCCCCAGCATTTT
TRBJ1-2,TRBV30,NA,NA,CAWTVASSYYGYTF,TGTGCCTGGACCGTCGCCTCATCGTACTATGGCTACACCTTC
TRBJ2-5,TRBV9,NA,NA,CASSSVEMQGGETQYF,TGTGCCAGCAGCAGCGTAGAAATGCAGGGAGGAGAGACCCAGTACTTC
TRBJ2-5,TRBV28,NA,NA,CASSRDGLEGETQYF,TGTGCCAGCAGCCGGGACGGGCTGGAGGGAGAGACCCAGTACTTC
TRBJ2-2,TRBV4-2,NA,NA,CASSQEFFVRVTDTGELFF,TGTGCCAGCAGCCAAGAATTTTTCGTGCGCGTTACGGACACCGGGGAGCTGTTTTTT
TRBJ1-3,TRBV2,NA,NA,CASSEQSVRGIKNTIYF,TGTGCCAGCAGTGAACAAAGCGTCCGGGGTATTAAGAACACCATATATTTT
TRBJ1-6,TRBV5-4,few,NA,CASSWTVNNSPLHF,TGTGCCAGCAGCTGGACAGTGAACAATTCACCCCTCCACTTT
TRBJ2-1,TRBV18,NA,TRBD1,CASSPVSGGNEQFF,TGTGCCAGCTCACCAGTGTCAGGGGGCAATGAGCAGTTCTTC
TRBJ1-3,TRBV5-1,NA,TRBD1,CASSRTGESGNTIYF,TGCGCCAGCAGCAGGACAGGGGAATCTGGAAACACCATATATTTT
TRBJ2-1,TRBV5-1,NA,TRBD2,CASSTSGTILSYNEQFF,TGCGCCAGCTCGACTAGCGGGACAATCCTCTCCTACAATGAGCAGTTCTTC
TRBJ2-1,TRBV29-1,NA,TRBD2,CSVEDSGARYNEQFF,TGCAGCGTTGAAGATAGCGGGGCCCGGTACAATGAGCAGTTCTTC
TRBJ2-5,TRBV10-3,NA,NA,CAISESGRKETQYF,TGTGCCATCAGTGAGTCAGGGCGGAAAGAGACCCAGTACTTC
TRBJ1-5,TRBV27,NA,NA,CASPRGAGTPSNQPQHF,TGTGCCTCCCCCCGGGGCGCGGGGACGCCTAGCAATCAGCCCCAGCATTTT
TRBJ1-3,TRBV4-3,few,NA,CASSQVRSRDGNTIYF,TGCGCCAGCAGCCAAGTTCGTAGCAGGGATGGAAACACCATATATTTT
TRBJ1-1,TRBV18,NA,NA,CASSSNTGLTTEAFF,TGTGCCAGCTCATCGAATACAGGGTTGACCACTGAAGCTTTCTTT
TRBJ1-1,TRBV28,NA,NA,CASTGGRTNTEAFF,TGTGCCAGCACCGGAGGGCGGACGAACACTGAAGCTTTCTTT